These 10 T cell receptor beta chains originate from one sample sequenced in a study of tissue T cells after allogeneic stem cell transplantation. Time point here: mouse harvest day 7 after allogeneic transplant. Mouse grafts combined 10^7 T-cell-depleted bone marrow cells with 10^6 splenic CD5+ T cells. Sequencing was performed with immunoSEQ multiplex PCR; in TCRdb, only in-frame clones are kept and a portion is missing. The table has about 6,600 clones, around 43% seen once. What was sequenced was lymph node tissue. All receptors come from a female BALB/c mouse given C57BL/6 T cells with graft-versus-host disease after an allogeneic hematopoietic cell transplant.

The sample holds a few counts of this clone. The genes are named according to mouse. The CDR3 is cut off 1 residue early in the read; its end comes from the germline J gene. V usage is TRBV13-3 and J usage is TRBJ2-1; D unresolved. CDR3 length equals 10 residues. Germline V gives CDR1 NNHDY, CDR2 SYVADS. Trimming shortened V by 5 bases and J by 7 bases, and 4 bases separated the two germline ends. The sequenced part of the CDR3 DNA is TGTGCCAGCAGGGGGGCTGAGCAGTTC. It encodes CASRGAEQF. The CDR3 in full is CASRGAEQFF.

This clone is a singleton in its sample. Gene names and germline refer to mouse. The read stops 1 residue short of the end of the CDR3; the missing end is completed from the germline J gene. This chain joins TRBV23 and TRBJ2-4; TRBD2 is the table's D call and was not checked against the DNA. CDR3 length equals 16 residues. CDR1 is KGHTA and CDR2 is FQNQQP in the germline V gene. The chain's CDR3 is CSSSQRGGAGQNTLYF. Partial CDR3 DNA: TGCTCCAGCAGTCAAAGGGGGGGCGCGGGTCAAAACACCTTGTAC. Combining the CDR3 with reference TRBV23 and TRBJ2-4 gives the whole variable domain DAAVTQKPRYLIKMKGQEAEMKCIPEKGHTAVFWYQQKQSKELKFLIYFQNQQPLDQIDMVKERFSAVCPSSSLCSLGIRTCEAEDSALYLCSSSQRGGAGQNTLYFGAGTRLSVL.

This clone is termed medium-sized. The genes are named according to mouse. The chain's CDR3 is CASSGTGGNAEQFF. CDR3 DNA, as far as it was read: TGTGCCAGCTCTGGGACTGGGGGGAATGCTGAGCAGTTC. This chain joins TRBV12-1 and TRBJ2-1, with 12 bases that match TRBD2. Sequencing ends 1 residue short of the CDR3 end; the germline J gene provides the rest. With 3 bases clipped from V and 5 bases from J, the junction kept 1 base outside the gene matches. Germline lookup yields CDR1 SGHSN and CDR2 HYEKVE. The CDR3 contains 14 residues.

As concerns this clone: All gene names here are mouse names. The read ends 1 residue before the CDR3 terminus; that terminus is restored from the germline J gene. This rearrangement joins TRBV3 to TRBJ2-4; possible D gene TRBD2, 6 bases. CDR1 SNHLY and CDR2 FYNGKV come from the germline V gene (reference sequence). Trimming left V 4 bases short and J 2 bases short, with 7 bases between. This CDR3 has 13 residues. CDR3 DNA (partial): TGTGCCAGCAGCTCTGGGGTTCAAAACACCTTGTAC. Protein product: CASSSGVQNTLY. The complete CDR3 reads CASSSGVQNTLYF.

This clone is categorized as medium-sized. The germline and genes are mouse ones. The read is 1 residue too short to cover the CDR3 end, so that end is filled in from the germline J gene. The chain couples TRBV29 to TRBJ1-5, with D possibly being TRBD1 (6 bases). V was clipped by 8 bases and J by 3 bases, with 14 bases between them. The CDR3 runs to 14 residues. Germline V gives CDR1 MSHET, CDR2 SYDVDS. The CDR3 sequence is CASSRGGGNQAPLF. Incomplete CDR3 DNA: TGTGCTAGCTCCAGGGGAGGAGGCAACCAGGCTCCGCTT.

This clone was counted only a few times. The genes and germline here are from mouse. The sequenced fragment ends 1 residue before the CDR3 boundary, so the rest is inferred from the germline J gene. This chain links TRBV2 with TRBJ2-4; 9 nucleotides agree with TRBD2. CDR1 is LGHNA and CDR2 is YSYQKL in the germline V gene. Trimming cost V 4 bases and J 0 bases; bases outside gene matches: 8. The CDR3 length is 17 residues. This chain's CDR3 is CASSLPRLGVSQNTLYF. The sequenced CDR3 bases are TGTGCCAGCAGCCTCCCTCGACTGGGGGTTAGTCAAAACACCTTGTAC.

Note on this clone: The gene names given are mouse names. Sequencing ends 1 residue short of the CDR3 end; the germline J gene provides the rest. The chain recombines TRBV26 with TRBJ1-6; D uncertain. TRBJ1-6 is an ORF; its function is uncertain. Trimming pared 0 bases from V and 3 bases from J, leaving 6 bases between. In germline, CDR1 is KGHPV, CDR2 FQNQEV (reference sequence). This CDR3 has 15 amino acids. The sequenced part of the CDR3 DNA is TGTGCCAGCAGTCTGTCCGGGATCTATAATTCGCCCCTCTAC. Its protein product is CASSLSGIYNSPLY. The entire CDR3 reads CASSLSGIYNSPLYF.

With regard to this clone: Gene and germline names: mouse. The sequenced CDR3 bases are TGTGCCAGCAGTCGGGGACTGGGGGAAAACACCTTGTAC. Its translation: CASSRGLGENTLY. The entire CDR3 protein reads CASSRGLGENTLYF. J is TRBJ2-4 and V is TRBV15, with TRBD2 matching over 11 bases. The read comes to an end 1 residue before the CDR3 does, leaving the germline J gene to fill in the end. CDR1 and CDR2 (germline): SGHND, FRSKSL. With V trimmed by 5 bases and J by 4 bases, 2 bases remained unmatched. This CDR3 region has 14 residues.

A note on this clone: Mouse names are used for the genes. The read stops 1 residue short of the end of the CDR3; the missing end is completed from the germline J gene. This rearrangement joins TRBV26 to TRBJ2-1; 9 positions agree with TRBD1. V dropped 2 bases and J dropped 8; count of bases not matched to a gene: 7. Germline-derived CDR1 and CDR2 are KGHPV and FQNQEV (reference sequence). This CDR3 is 15 amino acids long. Incomplete CDR3 DNA: TGTGCCAGCAGTCTGGTAGGGGGACAGGGACCTGAGCAGTTC. This codes for CASSLVGGQGPEQF. The CDR3 in full is CASSLVGGQGPEQFF.

Comments on this clone: Gene names denote mouse genes. Read coverage stops 1 residue before the CDR3 terminus; the germline J gene supplies the remainder. The chain uses TRBV20 and TRBJ1-1, with 8 bases lining up with TRBD1. The CDR3 sequence is 13 residues long. Germline CDR1 and CDR2: GFQATS and STVNSAI. The trim removed 4 bases at V and 0 bases at J, leaving 1 base unmatched. CDR3 region: CGAIRGPNTEVFF. The CDR3 DNA, read in part, is TGTGGTGCTATCAGGGGGCCAAACACAGAAGTCTTC.